This passage covers 30 T cell receptor beta chains from one sample sequenced in a study of spatial heterogeneity in lung cancer. Regarding time point: sample taken at primary tumor resection. Via MiXCR, TCRdb re-called the 5' RACE reads, giving one row per CDR3 protein. The top ten hold more than 20% of the sample, which has around 680 distinct CDR3 sequences, roughly 11% seen once. No cognate antigen is known for these TCRs. Findings of the study overall: Tumor mutation counts were tracked by expanded intratumoral alpha and beta TCR counts.

The sequences come from lung tumor tissue, collected at surgery. Receptors originate from a female donor with early-stage non-small cell lung cancer.

Relative to its sample, this clonotype is large (0.1 to 1%). This beta chain is a stray read from a library made for alpha chains; its abundance is not meaningful. The V call is TRBV5-1, the J call TRBJ2-5; 11 bases map to TRBD2. The CDR3 has 15 amino acids. V trimming: 4 bases; J trimming: 3 bases; junction bases outside the gene matches: 5. The germline gives CDR1 SGHRS, CDR2 YFSETQ. The CDR3 nucleotides are TGCGCCAGCAGCATTAGCGGGGGGGCGGAAGAGACCCAGTACTTC. Protein: CASSISGGAEETQYF.

A note on this clonotype: This beta chain is a stray read from a library made for alpha chains; its abundance is not meaningful. The chain links TRBV9 to TRBJ2-1, with 7 nucleotides matching TRBD2. The junction had 3 bases not matched to a gene; V was cut back by 3 bases and J by 3 bases. Germline CDR1 SGDLS, CDR2 YYNGEE. The CDR3 is 14 amino acids. The CDR3 here is CASSARTSYNEQFF. CDR3 DNA sequence: TGTGCCAGCAGCGCTCGGACTAGCTACAATGAGCAGTTCTTC.

This clonotype ranks as large. This beta chain is a stray read from a library made for alpha chains; its abundance is not meaningful. The V gene is TRBV28, the J gene TRBJ2-7; 13 nucleotides line up with TRBD2. After removal of 5 bases from V and 3 bases from J, the junction contained 4 bases not matched to a gene. In germline, CDR1 is MDHEN, CDR2 SYDVKM. The CDR3 covers 15 residues. The CDR3 DNA reads as TGTGCCAGCAGTCCCCGACTAGCGGGGGGCTACGAGCAGTACTTC. Amino acids: CASSPRLAGGYEQYF.

In regard to this clonotype: This beta chain is a stray read from a library made for alpha chains; its abundance is not meaningful. The genes are TRBV20-1 and TRBJ2-7; tentatively, D is TRBD2 (5 bases). Between the trimmed V and J ends, which lost 3 bases and 2 bases, there was a span of 11 bases. CDR1 is DFQATT and CDR2 is SNEGSKA in the germline V gene (reference sequence). CDR3 length equals 13 residues. CDR3 bases: TGCAGTGCTAGTTCTAGCTACGCCTACGAGCAGTACTTC. This translates into CSASSSYAYEQYF.

In this sample, this clonotype is large (0.1 to 1%). This beta chain came through as a stray read in a library set up for alpha chains, and its size says little. The chain has TRBV9 and TRBJ2-1; maybe TRBD2 (6 bases). The CDR3 is 13 amino acids. V was shortened by 1 base and J by 7 bases, with 9 bases between the two germline ends. From germline, CDR1 is SGDLS and CDR2 YYNGEE. This CDR3 is CASSVTSSNEQFF. As DNA, the CDR3 is TGTGCCAGCAGCGTAACTAGCTCAAATGAGCAGTTCTTC. Combining the CDR3 with reference TRBV9 and TRBJ2-1 gives the whole variable domain DSGVTQTPKHLITATGQRVTLRCSPRSGDLSVYWYQQSLDQGLQFLIQYYNGEERAKGNILERFSAQQFPDLHSELNLSSLELGDSALYFCASSVTSSNEQFFGPGTRLTVL.

In its sample, this clonotype was seen a few times. For a library built for alpha chains, this beta chain is a stray read; little rests on its size. The J gene is TRBJ2-2, the V gene TRBV20-1, with 12 positions matching TRBD2. The CDR3 contains 17 residues. Germline V lookup: CDR1 DFQATT, CDR2 SNEGSKA (reference sequence). Trimming cost V 2 bases and J 7 bases; bases outside gene matches: 11. For the CDR3, the DNA is TGCAGTGCTAGATACGGACTAGCGGGATATTGGGGCGGGGAGCTGTTTTTT. Encoded protein: CSARYGLAGYWGGELFF.

In its sample, this clonotype is large (0.1 to 1%). Since the library was made to target alpha chains, this beta chain is a stray read and its abundance is not meaningful. The chain uses TRBV20-1 and TRBJ1-2, with D unresolved. Trimming removed 6 bases from V and 4 bases from J, with 21 bases in between. CDR1 DFQATT and CDR2 SNEGSKA come from the germline V gene (reference sequence). The CDR3 sequence is 15 residues long. The CDR3 is CSAGMEEPGLYGYTF. As DNA, the CDR3 is TGCAGTGCAGGGATGGAGGAACCGGGCCTCTATGGCTACACCTTC.

Of note for this clonotype: Within a library made for alpha chains, this beta chain is off target, and its count is uninformative. The genes are TRBV25-1 and TRBJ2-2, with D uncertain. Germline-derived CDR1 and CDR2 are MGHDK and SYGVNS. This CDR3 has 12 residues. V shed 2 bases and J shed 7 bases, with 5 bases lying between them. CDR3: CASSEVFGELFF. The CDR3 coding sequence is TGTGCCAGCAGTGAAGTTTTCGGGGAGCTGTTTTTT.

By frequency in the sample, this clonotype is medium-sized. This beta chain turned up in a library designed for alpha chains; as an off-target read, its abundance says little. In DNA, the CDR3 is TGTGCCAGCAGCCCGACGGATGGGCCGGAGCAGTTCTTC. Protein sequence: CASSPTDGPEQFF. The V and J genes are TRBV7-9 and TRBJ2-1, with no clear D. Germline V gene lookup returns CDR1 SEHNR and CDR2 FQNEAQ (reference sequence). V was pared by 5 bases and J by 10 bases, with 15 bases between. The CDR3 runs to 13 residues.

In this sample, this clonotype is medium-sized (0.01 to 0.1%). This beta chain is a stray sequence in a library constructed for alpha chains; its clone size is not meaningful. The chain combines TRBV7-2 with TRBJ1-5; 7 nucleotides match TRBD1. The CDR3 totals 15 residues. Germline V gene lookup returns CDR1 SGHTA and CDR2 FQGNSA. J lost 9 bases, V lost 1 base, and 9 bases had no gene match. The CDR3 region has the DNA TGTGCCAGCAGCTTAGATTTCGGCAGGGGGGGGCCCCAGCATTTT. This encodes CASSLDFGRGGPQHF.

By frequency in the sample, this clonotype is medium-sized. Found in a library prepared for alpha chains, this beta chain is an off-target read, and its abundance has little meaning. The chain is built from TRBV4-2 and TRBJ2-7; D gene ambiguous. Germline assignment: CDR1 LGHNA and CDR2 YNFKEQ. The CDR3 runs 14 residues. V lost 0 bases to trimming and J lost 10 bases, with 16 bases between them. The CDR3 spells CASSQDSLAYEQYF. CDR3 DNA sequence: TGTGCCAGCAGCCAAGATAGCCTGGCTTATGAACAGTACTTC.

This clonotype was seen a few times. Since it is a stray read in a library aimed at alpha chains, this beta chain has a size that is not meaningful. CDR3 nucleotides: TGCGCCAGCAGCCAACGGCTGACTAGCGGGATGGCACACACCGGGGAGCTGTTTTTT. Translation: CASSQRLTSGMAHTGELFF. The chain links TRBV4-3 to TRBJ2-2, with 11 bases aligning to TRBD2. Germline CDR1 is LGHNA and CDR2 is YSLEER. The CDR3 has 19 residues. J gave up 3 bases and V 2 bases, and 11 bases lay outside the gene matches.

This clonotype is judged large. The library was designed around alpha chains, so this beta chain is a stray read whose abundance carries little weight. V is TRBV18 and J is TRBJ2-3; D is uncertain. The CDR3 has 13 amino acids. Per germline, CDR1 KGHSH and CDR2 LQKENI. V dropped 5 bases and J dropped 4 bases, with 10 bases sitting between them. Written as DNA, the CDR3 is TGTGCCAGCTCATTCCAGGTTGCAGATACGCAGTATTTT. It translates to CASSFQVADTQYF.

By frequency in the sample, this clonotype is large (0.1 to 1%). This beta chain came through as a stray read in a library set up for alpha chains, and its size says little. The gene calls are TRBV5-6 and TRBJ1-2; D may be TRBD1 (6 bases). Between the trimmed V and J ends, which lost 0 bases and 4 bases, there was a span of 7 bases. The V gene's germline CDR1 is SGHDT and CDR2 YYEEEE. There are 13 residues in the CDR3. Written as DNA, the CDR3 is TGTGCCAGCAGCTTGGGAGGGGGCTATGGCTACACCTTC. Translation: CASSLGGGYGYTF.

This clonotype is termed large. Since it is a stray read in a library aimed at alpha chains, this beta chain has a size that is not meaningful. The rearrangement links TRBV29-1 to TRBJ2-3; no reliable D call. Trimming removed 0 bases from V and 0 bases from J, with 19 bases in between. This CDR3 contains 18 residues. Germline V gives CDR1 SQVTM, CDR2 ANQGSEA. This CDR3 is CSVEEGPVGPLSTDTQYF. The DNA for the CDR3 is TGCAGCGTTGAAGAGGGCCCTGTCGGACCGCTTAGCACAGATACGCAGTATTTT.

By sample share, this clonotype is large. This beta chain lies outside the target of a library built for alpha chains; its clone size means little. The CDR3 nucleotides read TGCGCCAGCAGCTTGGTCGTTACTAGCGGGGGTCCCTACAATGAGCAGTTCTTC. Its translation is CASSLVVTSGGPYNEQFF. V is TRBV5-1 and J is TRBJ2-1, with 11 nucleotides matching TRBD2. The CDR3 loop spans 18 amino acids. V shed 0 bases, J shed 2 bases, and the junction held 7 bases outside the gene matches. The germline V gene encodes CDR1 SGHRS and CDR2 YFSETQ.

In its sample, this clonotype was seen once. This beta chain is an off-target read within a library intended for alpha chains, so its frequency means little. The chain carries TRBV18 and TRBJ1-4; D possibly corresponds to TRBD1 (5 bases). CDR1 and CDR2 (germline): KGHSH, LQKENI. The CDR3 has 12 amino acids. V was clipped by 0 bases and J by 12 bases, with 8 bases between them. CDR3 nucleotide sequence: TGTGCCAGCTCACCACCGCAGGGAGAACTGTTTTTT. Its translation is CASSPPQGELFF.

This clonotype is judged medium-sized. Because this beta chain is a stray read in a library intended to capture alpha chains, its abundance should not be given much weight. V is TRBV7-7 and J is TRBJ2-2; TRBD2 is a possible D gene (5 bases). This CDR3 has 16 amino acids. V was cut by 5 bases and J by 0 bases, with 13 bases left in between. Germline V gene data show CDR1 as SSHAT and CDR2 as FNYEAQ (reference sequence). The CDR3, as DNA: TGTGCCAGCAGCCGCCCTCGGGGTTCGAACACCGGGGAGCTGTTTTTT. Encoded protein: CASSRPRGSNTGELFF.

This clonotype is termed large. Found in a library prepared for alpha chains, this beta chain is an off-target read, and its abundance has little meaning. This rearrangement joins TRBV10-3 to TRBJ2-2; 7 bases line up with TRBD1. Germline values: CDR1 ENHRY, CDR2 SYGVKD. The length of the CDR3 is 17 residues. The V segment lost 3 bases and the J segment 3 bases; nucleotides outside the gene matches: 10. The CDR3 DNA is TGTGCCATCAGTGATATAAGGGACAGCGTCTACACCGGGGAGCTGTTTTTT. Translation gives CAISDIRDSVYTGELFF.

In this sample, this clonotype is large. This beta chain is a stray read from a library made for alpha chains; its abundance is not meaningful. The V and J genes are TRBV11-3 and TRBJ2-7; D may be TRBD1 or TRBD2 (5 bases each). This CDR3 is 15 amino acids long. Deletions cut 1 base from V and 5 bases from J, with 15 bases between. CDR1 is SGHNT and CDR2 is YENEEA in the germline V gene. CDR3 amino acids: CASSLGSGPANEQYF. The DNA of the CDR3 is TGTGCCAGCAGCTTAGGTTCGGGGCCCGCCAACGAGCAGTACTTC.

Within the sample, this clonotype is large. Since the library was made to target alpha chains, this beta chain is a stray read and its abundance is not meaningful. The rearrangement uses TRBV20-1 and TRBJ2-3; a possible D gene is TRBD1 (6 bases). Germline CDR1 DFQATT, CDR2 SNEGSKA (reference sequence). CDR3 length: 15 residues. Trimming cost V 3 bases and J 1 base, with 14 bases left between them. CDR3: CSASNQGLGTDTQYF. In DNA form, the CDR3 reads TGCAGTGCTAGTAATCAGGGGTTGGGCACAGATACGCAGTATTTT.

This clonotype is classed as large (0.1 to 1%). For a library built for alpha chains, this beta chain is a stray read; little rests on its size. The chain has TRBV29-1 and TRBJ2-1; D is perhaps TRBD2 (6 bases). The V gene lost 1 base and the J gene lost 5 bases, with 9 bases spanning the gap. The CDR3 spans 13 residues. Germline loops: CDR1 SQVTM, CDR2 ANQGSEA. CDR3 coding DNA: TGCAGCGTTGAAGGACTAGATGACAATGAGCAGTTCTTC. It yields the protein CSVEGLDDNEQFF.

Remarks on this clonotype: This beta chain is an unintended read in a library built for alpha chains; its size means little. The gene calls are TRBV9 and TRBJ2-7; no firm D call. CDR1 SGDLS and CDR2 YYNGEE come from the germline V gene. The CDR3 contains 14 residues. The germline V and J ends were trimmed by 0 bases and 0 bases, with 7 bases remaining between them. CDR3 residues: CASSVGQISYEQYF. The CDR3 DNA reads TGTGCCAGCAGCGTAGGGCAGATCTCCTACGAGCAGTACTTC.

By proportion, this clonotype is large (0.1 to 1%). This beta chain turned up in a library designed for alpha chains; as an off-target read, its abundance says little. The gene calls are TRBV20-1 and TRBJ1-2; D may be TRBD1 (5 bases). The CDR3 length is 15 residues. V was cut by 4 bases and J by 1 base, with 16 bases left in between. Looked up from germline, CDR1 is DFQATT and CDR2 is SNEGSKA (reference sequence). The CDR3 is CSATLGASVNYGYTF. The CDR3, as DNA: TGCAGTGCTACTCTAGGGGCGTCGGTTAACTATGGCTACACCTTC.

This clonotype is categorized as medium-sized (0.01 to 0.1%). A junction boundary mismatches the germline segment, possibly from a read error. The library was built for alpha chains, so this beta chain is an off-target read and its size means little. J is TRBJ1-6 and V is TRBV27, with no clear D. This CDR3 spans 13 amino acids. The germline gives CDR1 MNHEY, CDR2 SMNVEV (reference sequence). Here the CDR3 reads CVSSFNYNSPLHF. CDR3 bases: TGTGTCAGCAGTTTTAACTATAATTCACCCCTCCACTTT.

This clonotype is termed medium-sized. Found in a library prepared for alpha chains, this beta chain is an off-target read, and its abundance has little meaning. The rearrangement joins TRBV28 to TRBJ1-1, with D unclear. The CDR3 covers 14 residues. CDR1 and CDR2 from the germline V gene are MDHEN and SYDVKM. Trimming left V 1 base short and J 5 bases short, with 11 bases between. CDR3 protein: CASSLLGSGTEAFF. DNA of the CDR3: TGTGCCAGCAGTTTATTAGGGAGTGGAACTGAAGCTTTCTTT.

This clonotype is medium-sized in the sample. This beta chain appears as a stray read in a library generated for alpha chains; its size is not informative. The chain joins TRBV20-1 to TRBJ2-7; the match to TRBD2 covers 13 bases. The CDR3 length is 17 residues. Germline V gives CDR1 DFQATT, CDR2 SNEGSKA (reference sequence). V lost 5 bases to trimming and J lost 4 bases; unmatched junction nucleotides: 14. CDR3 DNA: TGCAGTGCTCTCGGACTAGCGGGAGTTACCCCAAGATACGAGCAGTACTTC. Its protein is CSALGLAGVTPRYEQYF.

This clonotype rates as medium-sized. Since it is a stray read in a library aimed at alpha chains, this beta chain has a size that is not meaningful. The CDR3 is CASSPTSPGEQFF. DNA for the CDR3: TGTGCCAGCAGCCCGACTTCTCCTGGTGAGCAGTTCTTC. The rearrangement uses TRBV9 and TRBJ2-1; D call uncertain. Germline assignment: CDR1 SGDLS and CDR2 YYNGEE. The CDR3 totals 13 residues. The germline V and J ends were trimmed by 4 bases and 9 bases, with 14 bases remaining between them.

In this sample, this clonotype is large. This beta chain lies outside the target of a library built for alpha chains; its clone size means little. V gene TRBV7-2 combines with J gene TRBJ1-5, with a weak D call TRBD1 (5 bases). The germline CDR1 and CDR2 sequences are SGHTA and FQGNSA. The CDR3 extends over 17 amino acids. V lost 5 bases, J lost 2 bases, and 19 bases lay in between. CDR3 residues: CASSPWTDWDGNQPQHF. The CDR3 DNA sequence: TGTGCCAGCAGCCCATGGACGGATTGGGACGGCAATCAGCCCCAGCATTTT.

By share, this clonotype counts as medium-sized. Because the library targeted alpha chains, this beta chain is an off-target read whose size means little. This chain uses TRBV28 with TRBJ2-7, with D possibly matching TRBD2 (5 bases). The V gene lost 7 bases and the J gene lost 0 bases, with 13 bases spanning the gap. There are 14 residues in the CDR3. Germline loops: CDR1 MDHEN, CDR2 SYDVKM. The CDR3: CASMPGAVSYEQYF. The CDR3 bases are TGTGCCAGCATGCCCGGAGCGGTCTCCTACGAGCAGTACTTC.